The 26 T cell receptor beta chains listed next were all sequenced from one sample in a study of neurological immune-mediated disorders. MiXCR, run by TCRdb on the 5' RACE reads, gives a single entry per CDR3 protein. The sample carries some 37,000 distinct CDR3 sequences, 10% to 13% recorded once. Sequencing was performed on PBMCs. These receptors all stem from a woman aged 25 to 45 with HTLV-1-associated myelopathy (HAM/TSP).

This clonotype was detected ten times or more. This chain connects TRBV20-1 to TRBJ2-1; 7 bases match TRBD1. The CDR3 has 13 amino acids. V lost 2 bases, J lost 5 bases, and 3 bases stayed unmatched. Per the germline V gene, CDR1 is DFQATT and CDR2 is SNEGSKA (reference sequence). CDR3 nucleotide sequence: TGCAGTGCTAGACCGACAGGGAACAATGAGCAGTTCTTC. Its protein product is CSARPTGNNEQFF.

This clonotype was detected many times. The chain couples TRBV20-1 to TRBJ1-2; a weak D match, TRBD1 (5 bases). From germline, CDR1 is DFQATT and CDR2 SNEGSKA (reference sequence). Trimming stripped 4 bases from V and 0 bases from J, with 12 bases between. CDR3 length: 14 amino acids. CDR3 nucleotide sequence: TGCAGTGCTATGAGGGGCGTAGCTAACTATGGCTACACCTTC. Encoded protein: CSAMRGVANYGYTF.

This clonotype was seen ten or more times. V is TRBV12-3 or TRBV12-4 and J is TRBJ2-3, with D perhaps matching TRBD2 (6 bases). The germline V and J ends were trimmed by 3 bases and 0 bases, with 13 bases remaining between them. The CDR3 extends over 16 amino acids. CDR3 in amino acids: CASSFGGTVSTDTQYF. CDR3 DNA: TGTGCCAGCAGTTTCGGCGGGACGGTTAGCACAGATACGCAGTATTTT.

This clonotype was picked up many times. This rearrangement joins TRBV20-1 to TRBJ2-7, with 7 bases fitting TRBD1. With 3 bases clipped from V and 2 bases from J, the junction kept 4 bases outside the gene matches. The CDR3 covers 13 residues. Germline V gives CDR1 DFQATT, CDR2 SNEGSKA (reference sequence). CDR3 sequence reads: CSASGDRPYEQYF. The DNA of the CDR3 is TGCAGTGCTAGTGGGGACAGACCCTACGAGCAGTACTTC.

The sample holds many counts of this clonotype. The J gene is TRBJ2-7, the V gene TRBV7-2; D perhaps matches TRBD2 (6 bases). Germline V gene sequence: CDR1 SGHTA, CDR2 FQGNSA. V lost 5 bases and J 0 bases, leaving 14 bases between the germline ends. This CDR3 has 15 amino acids. CDR3 in amino acids: CASSRAAGLSYEQYF. The CDR3 coding sequence is TGTGCCAGCAGCCGGGCCGCGGGGCTCTCCTACGAGCAGTACTTC.

The rearrangement links TRBV20-1 to TRBJ2-3; D uncertain. The V end was cut by 2 bases, the J end by 4 bases, with 7 bases between. Germline assignment: CDR1 DFQATT and CDR2 SNEGSKA (reference sequence). CDR3 length: 12 residues. Written as DNA, the CDR3 is TGCAGTGCTAGAACGTTGCCAGATACGCAGTATTTT. It specifies CSARTLPDTQYF.

This clonotype was counted many times. The chain is built from TRBV6-1 and TRBJ1-2, with D possibly TRBD1 on 6 matching bases. The germline V gene has CDR1 MNHNS and CDR2 SASEGT. CDR3 length equals 16 residues. V was clipped by 6 bases and J by 6 bases, with 23 bases between them. CDR3 sequence: CASRPPPSKWTDGYTF. The DNA of the CDR3 is TGTGCCAGCAGACCTCCTCCTAGCAAATGGACAGATGGCTACACCTTC.

This clonotype was observed many times. This rearrangement joins TRBV20-1 to TRBJ1-1; D not resolved. Germline V CDR1 and CDR2: DFQATT, SNEGSKA (reference sequence). CDR3 length: 11 amino acids. Deletions cut 5 bases from V and 1 base from J, with 5 bases between. In DNA form, the CDR3 reads TGCAGTGCTTGGTCGAACACTGAAGCTTTCTTT. Its protein product is CSAWSNTEAFF.

This clonotype was counted at least ten times. The chain is built from TRBV5-1 and TRBJ2-7, with 7 positions matching TRBD1. The J segment lost 2 bases and the V segment lost 0 bases, leaving 2 bases of the junction unmatched. The CDR3 is 14 amino acids. Germline values: CDR1 SGHRS, CDR2 YFSETQ. CDR3 nucleotides: TGCGCCAGCAGCTTGGGGACAGGAACCTACGAGCAGTACTTC. This translates into CASSLGTGTYEQYF.

This clonotype was found a few times. V is TRBV5-1 and J is TRBJ2-7, with D maybe TRBD1 (6 bases). This CDR3 spans 14 amino acids. The V gene's germline CDR1 is SGHRS and CDR2 YFSETQ. Trimming stripped 2 bases from V and 6 bases from J, with 15 bases between. The DNA for the CDR3 is TGCGCCAGCAGCTTCTCCACACAGGGTGTCGAGCAGTACTTC. Protein: CASSFSTQGVEQYF.

This clonotype occurred many times. This chain connects TRBV7-6 to TRBJ2-1; 7 nucleotides match TRBD2. CDR3 length: 17 residues. The V and J ends lost 1 base and 0 bases, in that order; junction bases with no gene match: 6. CDR1 is SGHVS and CDR2 is FNYEAQ in the germline V gene. The CDR3 spells CASSLEIGGSSYNEQFF. The CDR3 coding sequence is TGTGCCAGCAGCTTAGAAATCGGGGGGAGCTCCTACAATGAGCAGTTCTTC.

Ten or more counts support this clonotype. V and J are TRBV9 and TRBJ1-2, with D unclear. Germline V gene lookup returns CDR1 SGDLS and CDR2 YYNGEE. This CDR3 contains 13 residues. V was cut by 3 bases and J by 5 bases, with 11 bases left in between. CDR3 in DNA: TGTGCCAGCAGCGCGGGCGGCGGGTATGGCTACACCTTC. It yields the protein CASSAGGGYGYTF.

This rearrangement joins TRBV5-1 to TRBJ2-1; 7 bases agree with TRBD1. Germline lookup yields CDR1 SGHRS and CDR2 YFSETQ. The CDR3 is 16 amino acids. V dropped 4 bases and J dropped 2; count of bases not matched to a gene: 9. This CDR3 reads CASSHATGVTYNEQFF. For the CDR3, the DNA is TGCGCCAGCAGCCATGCTACAGGGGTGACCTACAATGAGCAGTTCTTC.

This clonotype was detected ten times or more. The J gene is TRBJ2-7, the V gene TRBV6-5; TRBD1 aligns across 8 bases. Per germline, CDR1 MNHEY and CDR2 SVGAGI. The CDR3 is 13 amino acids. The junction had 4 bases not matched to a gene; V was cut back by 2 bases and J by 7 bases. CDR3 DNA sequence: TGTGCCAGCAGTTACCAGGGGGCGGATGAGCAGTACTTC. Translation: CASSYQGADEQYF.

In its sample, this clonotype was seen many times. For the CDR3, the DNA is TGTGCCAGCAGTTTACCCCGGCAGTTGGGAAATTCACCCCTCCACTTT. This codes for CASSLPRQLGNSPLHF. V usage is TRBV28 and J usage is TRBJ1-6; no firm D call. Looked up from germline, CDR1 is MDHEN and CDR2 is SYDVKM. V gave up 2 bases and J gave up 7 bases, with 15 bases separating them. The CDR3 has 16 residues.

This clonotype was seen ten or more times. CDR3 sequence (DNA): TGTGCCAGCAGCGGGTACAATGAGCAGTTCTTC. Encoded protein: CASSGYNEQFF. The genes are TRBV7-9 and TRBJ2-1; unclear D gene. V lost 5 bases and J lost 4, with 3 bases in between. This CDR3 contains 11 residues. Germline V gene lookup returns CDR1 SEHNR and CDR2 FQNEAQ (reference sequence).

This clonotype was observed many times. The J gene is TRBJ2-2, the V gene TRBV5-5, with 8 bases lining up with TRBD1. Germline V gene data show CDR1 as SGHKS and CDR2 as YYEKEE (reference sequence). The CDR3 loop spans 16 amino acids. Trimming removed 1 base from V and 5 bases from J; junction bases left unmatched: 7. DNA of the CDR3: TGTGCCAGCAGCTTGAGGCAGGGGGCAAGGACCGGGGAGCTGTTTTTT. Protein sequence: CASSLRQGARTGELFF.

The sample holds many counts of this clonotype. This chain uses TRBV29-1 with TRBJ1-4; D possibly corresponds to TRBD1 (5 bases). This CDR3 spans 13 amino acids. Germline V gives CDR1 SQVTM, CDR2 ANQGSEA. Trimming removed 4 bases at V and 5 bases at J, with 11 bases between. The CDR3 sequence: CSVGDGPNEKLFF. As DNA, the CDR3 is TGCAGCGTTGGGGACGGACCGAATGAAAAACTGTTTTTT.

This clonotype was observed many times. The gene calls are TRBV6-6 and TRBJ1-1; no firm D call. Trimming pared 6 bases from V and 6 bases from J, leaving 11 bases between. The CDR3 spans 12 residues. Germline CDR1 is MNHNY and CDR2 is SVGAGI (reference sequence). CDR3 protein: CASSPSPPEAFF. The CDR3 nucleotides read TGTGCCAGCAGCCCCTCTCCTCCTGAAGCTTTCTTT.

This clonotype occurred many times. V is TRBV20-1 and J is TRBJ1-2, with 8 nucleotides matching TRBD1. The CDR3 has 14 amino acids. Trimming removed 5 bases from V and 3 bases from J; junction bases left unmatched: 8. Germline V gives CDR1 DFQATT, CDR2 SNEGSKA (reference sequence). CDR3 nucleotide sequence: TGCAGTGCTTTACGACAGGGGATTGACTATGGCTACACCTTC. Protein product: CSALRQGIDYGYTF.

At least ten counts were recorded for this clonotype. The chain is built from TRBV24-1 and TRBJ2-7, with no clear D. Germline lookup yields CDR1 KGHDR and CDR2 SFDVKD. Between the trimmed V and J ends, which lost 3 bases and 7 bases, there was a span of 9 bases. The CDR3 is made up of 12 amino acids. CDR3 sequence: CATSDLGREQYF. DNA for the CDR3: TGTGCCACCAGTGATCTTGGTCGGGAGCAGTACTTC.

There are many counts of this clonotype. V gene TRBV13 combines with J gene TRBJ2-7; D is unclear. Trimming left V 1 base short and J 0 bases short, with 16 bases between. Germline CDR1 and CDR2: PRHDT and FYEKMQ (reference sequence). The CDR3 length is 17 residues. The CDR3 sequence is CASSLEGYPTYSYEQYF. In DNA, the CDR3 is TGTGCCAGCAGCTTAGAAGGGTACCCGACGTACTCCTACGAGCAGTACTTC.

In its sample, this clonotype was seen many times. This chain uses TRBV5-1 with TRBJ1-4; D is possibly TRBD1 (5 bases). Trimming took 0 bases from V and 8 from J, leaving 11 bases between them. The CDR3 is 14 amino acids. In germline, CDR1 is SGHRS, CDR2 YFSETQ. The CDR3 DNA sequence: TGCGCCAGCAGCTTGGGGGGCTTGGGGGAAAAACTGTTTTTT. Translated, it gives CASSLGGLGEKLFF.

At least ten counts were recorded for this clonotype. V and J are TRBV12-3 or TRBV12-4 and TRBJ1-1; a possible D gene is TRBD1 (6 bases). This CDR3 region has 13 residues. Trimming left V 6 bases short and J 6 bases short, with 14 bases between. The CDR3 is CASRSSGASEAFF. The DNA for the CDR3 is TGTGCCAGCAGGTCTTCGGGGGCCTCTGAAGCTTTCTTT.

This chain uses TRBV15 with TRBJ2-7, with TRBD1 matching 10 bases. Trimming at V came to 5 bases and at J to 6 bases, leaving 10 bases not matched to a gene. CDR1 LNHNV and CDR2 YYDKDF come from the germline V gene (reference sequence). The CDR3 length is 15 residues. CDR3 nucleotides: TGTGCCACCAGCGAACGGACAGGGGGACCTTCCGAGCAGTACTTC. This codes for CATSERTGGPSEQYF.

This clonotype appeared many times. V and J are TRBV3-1 and TRBJ2-7, with TRBD1 matching over 7 bases. V lost 4 bases to trimming and J lost 0 bases; unmatched junction nucleotides: 9. This CDR3 is 16 amino acids long. Germline values: CDR1 LGHDT, CDR2 YNNKEL (reference sequence). The CDR3 region is CASSRKYRGLSYEQYF. Here the CDR3 DNA reads TGTGCCAGCAGCCGAAAGTACAGGGGTCTCTCCTACGAGCAGTACTTC.